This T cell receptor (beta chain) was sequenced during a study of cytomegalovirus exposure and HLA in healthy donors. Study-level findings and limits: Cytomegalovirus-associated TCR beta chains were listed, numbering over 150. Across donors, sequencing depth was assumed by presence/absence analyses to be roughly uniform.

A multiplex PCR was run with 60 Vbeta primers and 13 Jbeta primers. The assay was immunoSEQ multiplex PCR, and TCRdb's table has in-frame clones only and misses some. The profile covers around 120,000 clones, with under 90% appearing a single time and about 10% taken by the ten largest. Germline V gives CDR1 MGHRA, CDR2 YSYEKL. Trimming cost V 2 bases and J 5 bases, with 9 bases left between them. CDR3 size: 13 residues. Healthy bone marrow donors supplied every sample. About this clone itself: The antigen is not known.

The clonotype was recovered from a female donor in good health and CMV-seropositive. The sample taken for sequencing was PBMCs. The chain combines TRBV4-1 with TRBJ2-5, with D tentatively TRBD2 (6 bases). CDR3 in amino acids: CASSQNAGETQYF. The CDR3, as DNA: TGCGCCAGCAGCCAAAATGCGGGGGAGACCCAGTACTTC.